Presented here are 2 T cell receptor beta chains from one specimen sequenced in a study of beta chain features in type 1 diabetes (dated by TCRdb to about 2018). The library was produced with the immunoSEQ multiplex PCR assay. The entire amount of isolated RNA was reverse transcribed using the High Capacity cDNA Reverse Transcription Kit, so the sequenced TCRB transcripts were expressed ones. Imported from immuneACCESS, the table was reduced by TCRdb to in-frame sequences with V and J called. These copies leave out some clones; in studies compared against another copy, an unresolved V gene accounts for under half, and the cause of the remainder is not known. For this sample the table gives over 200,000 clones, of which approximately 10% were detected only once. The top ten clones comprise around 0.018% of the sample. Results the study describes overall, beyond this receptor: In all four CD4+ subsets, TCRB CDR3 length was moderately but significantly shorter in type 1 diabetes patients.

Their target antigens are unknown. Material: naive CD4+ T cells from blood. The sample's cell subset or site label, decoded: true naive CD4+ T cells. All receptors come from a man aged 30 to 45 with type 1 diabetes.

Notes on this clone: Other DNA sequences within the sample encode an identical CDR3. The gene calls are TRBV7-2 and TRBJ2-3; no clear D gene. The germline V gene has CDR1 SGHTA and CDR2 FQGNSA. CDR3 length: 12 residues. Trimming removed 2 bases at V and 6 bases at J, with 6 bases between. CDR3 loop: CASSLFRDTQYF. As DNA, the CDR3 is TGTGCCAGCAGCTTATTCCGGGATACGCAGTATTTT.

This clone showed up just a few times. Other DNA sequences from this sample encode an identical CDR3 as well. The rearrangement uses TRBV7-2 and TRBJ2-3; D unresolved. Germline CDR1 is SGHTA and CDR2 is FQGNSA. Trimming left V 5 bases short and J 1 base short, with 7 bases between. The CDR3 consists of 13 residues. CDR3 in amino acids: CASSPGGTDTQYF. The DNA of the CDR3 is TGTGCCAGCAGCCCCGGAGGCACAGATACGCAGTATTTT.